This is a list of T cell receptor beta chains from one sample in a study of blood T cells in healthy people across ages. MiXCR was run by TCRdb on the 5' RACE reads, yielding one entry per CDR3 protein. The sample holds over 450,000 distinct CDR3 sequences, 24% seen once. The same specimen was also included in a second study, on T cells of mothers and their children.

Sequencing was performed on blood. The receptors stem from a boy aged 10-17 years in good health. The CDR3 runs from the conserved cysteine through the conserved F or W. The D gene is left open where the match is weak. Size is omitted from some rows. Given values are once, few, many or a class for expanded clones.

>-|TRBJ1-5|15|-|TRBV7-9
CASSLGQTENQPQHF
TGTGCCAGCAGCTTAGGGCAAACAGAGAATCAGCCCCAGCATTTT
>-|TRBJ2-7|13|-|TRBV12-3/TRBV12-4
CASSSTTGVEQYF
TGTGCCAGCAGTTCTACGACTGGTGTCGAGCAGTACTTC
>-|TRBJ2-1|11|-|TRBV5-1
CASSIDSEQFF
TGCGCCAGCAGCATTGACAGTGAGCAGTTCTTC
>-|TRBJ2-5|15|-|TRBV12-3/TRBV12-4
CASSRDDWVLGTQHF
TGTGCCAGCAGTCGTGACGACTGGGTGCTTGGGACCCAGCACTTC
>-|TRBJ2-7|13|TRBD2|TRBV20-1
CSARAGGLYEQYF
TGCAGTGCTCGAGCGGGAGGGCTCTACGAGCAGTACTTC
>-|TRBJ1-4|14|TRBD1|TRBV7-9
CASSFGQGFEKLFF
TGTGCCAGCAGCTTCGGACAGGGTTTCGAAAAACTGTTTTTT
>once|TRBJ2-1|16|TRBD2|TRBV4-3
CASSQLIRGDYNEQFF
TGCGCCAGCAGCCAGCTAATTCGGGGGGACTACAATGAGCAGTTCTTC
>few|TRBJ2-7|15|TRBD2|TRBV4-3
CASSQDQGLAGGVYF
TGCGCCAGCAGCCAAGATCAGGGACTAGCGGGAGGAGTATACTTC
>few|TRBJ2-2|15|-|TRBV4-3
CASSQDQSSTGELFF
TGCGCCAGCAGCCAAGATCAGTCTTCCACCGGGGAGCTGTTTTTT
>few|TRBJ1-1|15|-|TRBV6-2/TRBV6-3
CASRGLTGINTEAFF
TGTGCCAGCAGGGGCTTGACAGGAATAAACACTGAAGCTTTCTTT
>-|TRBJ2-1|17|TRBD2|TRBV5-1
CASSRGTSGQIRNEQFF
TGCGCCAGCAGCCGGGGGACTAGCGGGCAAATACGTAATGAGCAGTTCTTC
>few|TRBJ1-2|13|-|TRBV6-6
CASSPNRTHGYTF
TGTGCCAGCAGCCCCAACAGGACCCATGGCTACACCTTC
>-|TRBJ2-3|16|-|TRBV29-1
CGIQGMGHGSTDTQYF
TGCGGCATCCAGGGAATGGGACACGGGTCCACAGATACGCAGTATTTT
>few|TRBJ1-6|15|TRBD1|TRBV14
CASSDGTAGGSPLHF
TGTGCCAGCAGCGACGGGACAGCCGGGGGTTCACCCCTCCACTTT
>-|TRBJ1-2|13|TRBD1|TRBV10-3
CAISESTGGGYTF
TGTGCCATCAGTGAGAGTACAGGGGGAGGCTACACCTTC
>few|TRBJ2-1|16|TRBD1|TRBV6-1
CASTDTGTGRYNEQFF
TGTGCCAGCACCGATACCGGGACAGGGAGGTACAATGAGCAGTTCTTC
>-|TRBJ2-3|14|-|TRBV20-1
CSGCCPGSTDTQYF
TGCAGTGGTTGTTGCCCCGGAAGCACAGATACGCAGTATTTT